This T cell receptor (beta chain) was retrieved from a study of T cell responses to AZD1222 COVID-19 vaccine. Notes on the study in general: A reported finding is that nearly half of spike-specific TCRs target unmutated variant regions. Spike-spanning, vaccine-associated CD4 TCRs were dominant at 160-218 and 743-854. There were repertoire samples only from the period after the peak T cell response.

Of note for this clone: The antigen is not known.

Here immunoSEQ multiplex PCR was the method, and the copy in TCRdb shows in-frame clones only, minus some. The data contain roughly 82,000 clones, around 84% of them seen just once; the ten biggest clones take up about 13%. The CDR3 sequence is 14 residues long. CDR1 is SGHNT and CDR2 is YENEEA in the germline V gene. V was shortened by 1 base and J by 6 bases, with 9 bases between the two germline ends. The receptor comes from an adult in good health. The material was peripheral blood, obtained on day 0 of AZD1222 vaccination. The V gene is TRBV11-3, the J gene TRBJ2-2; D might be TRBD1 (5 bases). This CDR3 reads CASSLGVGAGELFF. CDR3 in DNA: TGTGCCAGCAGCTTAGGGGTAGGGGCCGGGGAGCTGTTTTTT.